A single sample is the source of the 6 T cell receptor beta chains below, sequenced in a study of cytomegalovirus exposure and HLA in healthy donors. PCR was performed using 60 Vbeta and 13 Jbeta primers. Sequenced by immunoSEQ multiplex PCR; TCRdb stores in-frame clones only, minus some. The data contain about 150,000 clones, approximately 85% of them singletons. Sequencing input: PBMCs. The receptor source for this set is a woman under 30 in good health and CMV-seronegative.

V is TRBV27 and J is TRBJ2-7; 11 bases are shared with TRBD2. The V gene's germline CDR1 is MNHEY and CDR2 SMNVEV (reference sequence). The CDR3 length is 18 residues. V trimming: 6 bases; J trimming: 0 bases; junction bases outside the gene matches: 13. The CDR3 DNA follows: TGTGCCAGCAGGGGGGGGCTAGCGGGAGGCAGGAGCTCCTACGAGCAGTACTTC. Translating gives CASRGGLAGGRSSYEQYF.

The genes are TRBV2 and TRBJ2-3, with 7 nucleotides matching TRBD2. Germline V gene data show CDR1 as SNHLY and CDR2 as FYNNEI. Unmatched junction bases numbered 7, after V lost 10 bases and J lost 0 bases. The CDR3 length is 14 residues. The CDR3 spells CATGGQPSTDTQYF. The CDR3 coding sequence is TGTGCCACGGGAGGCCAACCTAGCACAGATACGCAGTATTTT.

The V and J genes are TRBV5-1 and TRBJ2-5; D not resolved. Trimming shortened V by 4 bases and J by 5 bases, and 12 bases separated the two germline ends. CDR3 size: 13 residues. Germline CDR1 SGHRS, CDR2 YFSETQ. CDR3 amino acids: CASSPGGSETQYF. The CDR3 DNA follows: TGCGCCAGCAGCCCCGGCGGATCGGAGACCCAGTACTTC.

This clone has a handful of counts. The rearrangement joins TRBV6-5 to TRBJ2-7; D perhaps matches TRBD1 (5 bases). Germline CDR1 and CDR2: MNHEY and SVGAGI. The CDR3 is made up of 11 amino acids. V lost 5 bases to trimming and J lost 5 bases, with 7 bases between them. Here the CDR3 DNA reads TGTGCCAGCAGTACAGGAAACGAGCAGTACTTC. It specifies CASSTGNEQYF.

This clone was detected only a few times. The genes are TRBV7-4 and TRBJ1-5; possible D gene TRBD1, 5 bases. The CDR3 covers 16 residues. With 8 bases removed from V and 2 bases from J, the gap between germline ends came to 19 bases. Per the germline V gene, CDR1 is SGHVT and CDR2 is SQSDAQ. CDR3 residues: CASGGSDHGGNQPQHF. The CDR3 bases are TGTGCCAGCGGGGGGTCGGACCACGGAGGCAATCAGCCCCAGCATTTT.

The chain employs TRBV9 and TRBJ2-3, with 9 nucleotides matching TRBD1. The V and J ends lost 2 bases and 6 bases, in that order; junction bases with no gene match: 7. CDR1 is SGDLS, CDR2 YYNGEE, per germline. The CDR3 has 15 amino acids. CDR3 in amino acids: CASSVGTGYTDTQYF. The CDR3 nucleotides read TGTGCCAGCAGCGTGGGGACAGGGTATACCGATACGCAGTATTTT.